This T cell receptor beta chain was sequenced in a study of cytomegalovirus exposure and HLA in healthy donors. The primer mix had 60 Vbeta and 13 Jbeta primers. Clones were read by immunoSEQ multiplex PCR, and TCRdb kept only the in-frame ones, dropping some. The sample totals some 70,000 clones; its top ten clones hold 2.5% to 3%. V lost 6 bases and J 1 base, leaving 13 bases between the germline ends. CDR3 length: 16 residues. CDR1 MNHEY and CDR2 SMNVEV come from the germline V gene (reference sequence). The study, taken as a whole, reports: Both high specificity and high sensitivity reportedly marked the classifier's diagnosis of cytomegalovirus status. Across donors, sequencing depth was assumed by presence/absence analyses to be roughly uniform. About 90% or about 30% of the time was how often most TCR beta V segments were productive, according to an earlier analysis. Follow-up analysis later connected one missense variant in DCLRE1C with trimming of TCR beta V- and J-genes.

As for this clone: Its antigen is not identified.

The chain links TRBV27 to TRBJ1-6, with D possibly being TRBD1 (5 bases). The TCR originated in a middle-aged man in good health and CMV-seronegative. The sequencing sample was made of PBMCs. In DNA form, the CDR3 reads TGTGCCAGCAGCCACAGGTCATCGTCCTATAATTCACCCCTCCACTTT. Translating it yields CASSHRSSSYNSPLHF.